The next 23 T cell receptor beta chains were all read from a single sample in a study of blood T cells in healthy people across ages. Through a sample-barcoded 5' primer and a J-beta primer mix, a second PCR was run for roughly 6 to 11 cycles. Each CDR3 protein is one row after TCRdb ran MiXCR on the 5' RACE reads. The data contain about 940,000 distinct CDR3 sequences, under 50% of them singletons. The specimen sequenced was blood. Receptors were obtained from a young man in good health.

This clonotype has a count of ten or more. V usage is TRBV11-3 and J usage is TRBJ1-6; no clear D. The CDR3 sequence is 21 residues long. CDR1 and CDR2 from the germline V gene are SGHNT and YENEEA. The V end was cut by 1 base, the J end by 4 bases, with 26 bases between. CDR3 coding DNA: TGTGCCAGCAGCTTAGGGACTGGGCCAACTTCGCTAAATCTATATAATTCACCCCTCCACTTT. Translating it yields CASSLGTGPTSLNLYNSPLHF.

This clonotype was detected a few times. An end of the junction differs from the germline gene, which may be a read error. V and J are TRBV12-3 or TRBV12-4 and TRBJ2-7; tentatively, D is TRBD1 or TRBD2 (5 bases each). The CDR3 covers 15 residues. The CDR3 is CASSLAGILSYEQYF. CDR3 sequence (DNA): TGTGCCAGCAGTCTAGCAGGGATCCTCTCCTACGAGCAGTACTTC.

The J gene is TRBJ2-1, the V gene TRBV5-1; D is perhaps TRBD1 (6 bases). This CDR3 region has 16 residues. CDR1 is SGHRS and CDR2 is YFSETQ in the germline V gene. Trimming stripped 0 bases from V and 5 bases from J, with 15 bases between. For the CDR3, the DNA is TGCGCCAGCAGCTTGGTGGGGACACAGGTCCACAATGAGCAGTTCTTC. Amino acid sequence: CASSLVGTQVHNEQFF.

This clonotype was recorded a few times. The rearrangement uses TRBV11-2 and TRBJ2-7, with TRBD2 identical over 13 bases. The CDR3 covers 17 residues. From germline, CDR1 is SGHAT and CDR2 FQNNGV. Trimming took 3 bases from V and 3 from J; bases not matched to a gene: 8. CDR3 protein: CASSFGLAGELIYEQYF. The CDR3 DNA reads TGTGCCAGCAGCTTTGGACTAGCGGGGGAGCTTATCTACGAGCAGTACTTC.

The chain has TRBV2 and TRBJ2-5; D is unresolved. The better agreement between TRBJ2-7 and the DNA end casts doubt on the J call. The germline V gene has CDR1 SNHLY and CDR2 FYNNEI. This CDR3 spans 14 amino acids. The CDR3 spells CASNVAVSPYEQYF. The DNA for the CDR3 is TGTGCCAGCAACGTCGCAGTTAGCCCCTACGAGCAGTACTTC.

V gene TRBV12-3 or TRBV12-4 combines with J gene TRBJ1-2, with TRBD1 identical over 8 bases. This CDR3 is built from 13 residues. J lost 7 bases, V lost 7 bases, and 8 bases had no gene match. CDR3 region: CASTRGTGSGYTF. CDR3 DNA sequence: TGTGCCAGCACAAGAGGGACAGGCTCTGGCTACACCTTC.

The DNA of the CDR3 is TGTGCCAGCAGTTCCCCGACGGGGCTCACAGATACGCAGTATTTT. Translated: CASSSPTGLTDTQYF. V is TRBV7-2 and J is TRBJ2-3; D possibly matches TRBD1 or TRBD2 (5 bases each). Trimming removed 6 bases at V and 2 bases at J, with 15 bases between. The CDR3 spans 15 residues. Germline V gene sequence: CDR1 SGHTA, CDR2 FQGNSA.

The CDR3 loop reads CASSPLGGTSYNEQFF. The DNA for the CDR3 is TGTGCCAGCTCACCTCTCGGGGGTACCTCCTACAATGAGCAGTTCTTC. The chain joins TRBV18 to TRBJ2-1, with D possibly matching TRBD2 (6 bases). Germline V gene lookup returns CDR1 KGHSH and CDR2 LQKENI. This CDR3 spans 16 amino acids. Between the trimmed V and J ends, which lost 3 bases and 0 bases, there was a span of 12 bases. Together with reference TRBV18 and TRBJ2-1, the CDR3 gives the full variable domain: NAGVMQNPRHLVRRRGQEARLRCSPMKGHSHVYWYRQLPEEGLKFMVYLQKENIIDESGMPKERFSAEFPKEGPSILRIQQVVRGDSAAYFCASSPLGGTSYNEQFFGPGTRLTVL.

The chain couples TRBV27 to TRBJ1-3, with 7 nucleotides matching TRBD1. This CDR3 region has 20 residues. Looked up from germline, CDR1 is MNHEY and CDR2 is SMNVEV (reference sequence). Unmatched junction bases numbered 16, after V lost 2 bases and J lost 0 bases. CDR3 protein: CASSLRFDRASDPSGNTIYF. The CDR3 DNA follows: TGTGCCAGCAGTTTACGCTTCGACAGGGCGAGTGACCCCTCTGGAAACACCATATATTTT.

This sequence joins TRBV3-1 and TRBJ2-7; D may be TRBD1 (5 bases). Trimming shortened V by 0 bases and J by 3 bases, and 12 bases separated the two germline ends. The CDR3 length is 15 residues. Per the germline V gene, CDR1 is LGHDT and CDR2 is YNNKEL (reference sequence). CDR3 bases: TGTGCCAGCAGCCAAGACACAGGCCGTCACTACGAGCAGTACTTC. Protein sequence: CASSQDTGRHYEQYF.

The gene calls are TRBV21-1 and TRBJ2-3; no DNA check was done on the table's D call, TRBD1. TRBV21-1 is given as a pseudogene. The CDR3 is 16 amino acids. The CDR3 nucleotides are TGTGCCAGCAGCAGCCGGGACAGAGCGCAAACAGATACGCAGTATTTT. Translated: CASSSRDRAQTDTQYF.

The chain combines TRBV20-1 with TRBJ1-2, with D unclear. The V and J ends lost 2 bases and 5 bases respectively, with 12 bases between them. Germline V gives CDR1 DFQATT, CDR2 SNEGSKA (reference sequence). This CDR3 is 13 amino acids long. CDR3: CSARTPSWYGYTF. As DNA, the CDR3 is TGCAGTGCTAGAACTCCCTCATGGTATGGCTACACCTTC.

This chain joins TRBV5-1 and TRBJ2-5, with D perhaps TRBD1 (5 bases). The CDR3 runs to 15 residues. V shed 0 bases and J shed 5 bases, with 14 bases lying between them. The germline V gene has CDR1 SGHRS and CDR2 YFSETQ. CDR3 sequence reads: CASSLAQGKGETQYF. The CDR3 DNA reads as TGCGCCAGCAGCTTGGCTCAGGGTAAAGGGGAGACCCAGTACTTC.

With regard to this clonotype: At one end the junction does not follow the germline gene, possibly because of a read error. The CDR3 spells CANSQTQGTPPYNEQFF. CDR3 sequence (DNA): TGCGCCAACAGCCAAACCCAAGGGACGCCACCCTACAATGAGCAGTTCTTC. J is TRBJ2-1 and V is TRBV4-3; D possibly matches TRBD1 or TRBD2 (5 bases each). This CDR3 comprises 17 residues. Germline V gene lookup returns CDR1 LGHNA and CDR2 YSLEER.

The V gene is TRBV11-2, the J gene TRBJ1-2; D gene uncertain. Trimming pared 11 bases from V and 1 base from J, leaving 14 bases between. The CDR3 totals 13 residues. CDR1 is SGHAT, CDR2 FQNNGV, per germline. The CDR3 DNA is TGTGCCGGCGCCTGGGTCTTTAACTATGGCTACACCTTC. The encoded protein is CAGAWVFNYGYTF.

This clonotype turned up a few times. The genes are TRBV5-4 and TRBJ1-6, with D tentatively TRBD1 (6 bases). The V gene's germline CDR1 is SGHNT and CDR2 YYREEE (reference sequence). Trimming took 3 bases from V and 10 from J, leaving 17 bases between them. The CDR3 totals 15 residues. The DNA of the CDR3 is TGTGCCAGCAGCTCCGTACAGGGACCCAACTCACCCCTCCACTTT. As protein: CASSSVQGPNSPLHF.

The sample holds a few counts of this clonotype. The J gene is TRBJ2-1, the V gene TRBV6-1, with D possibly being TRBD1 (5 bases). The CDR3 spans 14 residues. Per germline, CDR1 MNHNS and CDR2 SASEGT. V was shortened by 2 bases and J by 7 bases, with 12 bases between the two germline ends. This CDR3 is CASSELFKGNEQFF. DNA for the CDR3: TGTGCCAGCAGTGAACTTTTCAAGGGGAATGAGCAGTTCTTC.

This clonotype was seen a handful of times. J is TRBJ1-2 and V is TRBV3-1; 7 nucleotides align to TRBD1. V trimming: 4 bases; J trimming: 8 bases; junction bases outside the gene matches: 4. The CDR3 consists of 12 residues. Germline lookup yields CDR1 LGHDT and CDR2 YNNKEL (reference sequence). In DNA form, the CDR3 reads TGTGCCAGCAGCCGGGACAGCGGGGGCTACACCTTC. Translating it yields CASSRDSGGYTF. The whole variable domain, remainder taken from reference TRBV3-1 and TRBJ1-2, is DTAVSQTPKYLVTQMGNDKSIKCEQNLGHDTMYWYKQDSKKFLKIMFSYNNKELIINETVPNRFSPKSPDKAHLNLHINSLELGDSAVYFCASSRDSGGYTFGSGTRLTVV.

The rearrangement links TRBV9 to TRBJ2-3; 14 nucleotides match TRBD2. This CDR3 region has 16 residues. The germline gives CDR1 SGDLS, CDR2 YYNGEE. J was trimmed by 8 bases and V by 3 bases; bases with no gene match: 8. In nucleotides, the CDR3 is TGTGCCAGCAGCGCCGGGACTAGCGGGGGTACCGCTACGCAGTATTTT. Translated, it gives CASSAGTSGGTATQYF. The variable domain in full, with the rest retrieved from reference TRBV9 and TRBJ2-3, is DSGVTQTPKHLITATGQRVTLRCSPRSGDLSVYWYQQSLDQGLQFLIQYYNGEERAKGNILERFSAQQFPDLHSELNLSSLELGDSALYFCASSAGTSGGTATQYFGPGTRLTVL.

The CDR3 coding sequence is TGCGCCAGCAGCTTGAGCGGACATTTCAAGATCGAGTTCACTGAAGCTTTCTTT. It encodes CASSLSGHFKIEFTEAFF. This chain connects TRBV5-1 to TRBJ1-1, with a possible D match to TRBD1 (5 bases). Trimming pared 1 base from V and 4 bases from J, leaving 23 bases between. The germline CDR1 and CDR2 sequences are SGHRS and YFSETQ. The CDR3 is 18 amino acids.

V is TRBV5-1 and J is TRBJ2-7; 7 positions match TRBD1. The J call could be wrong; TRBJ2-5 is a better fit for the DNA end. CDR1 is SGHRS, CDR2 YFSETQ, per germline. The CDR3 contains 15 residues. In DNA form, the CDR3 reads TGCGCCAGCAGCGCGACAGGGATGGACCAAGAGACCCAGTACTTC. Its protein product is CASSATGMDQETQYF.

The chain recombines TRBV9 with TRBJ2-4, with a tentative D call TRBD1 (5 bases). TRBJ2-7 matches the DNA end more closely, so the J call is doubtful. Looked up from germline, CDR1 is SGDLS and CDR2 is YYNGEE. The CDR3 has 12 amino acids. DNA for the CDR3: TGTGCCAGCAGCGGAGCAGGGTACGAGCAGTACTTC. This encodes CASSGAGYEQYF.

V gene TRBV5-1 combines with J gene TRBJ2-7, with 9 bases aligning to TRBD2. The CDR3 has 14 residues. Unmatched junction bases numbered 6, after V lost 6 bases and J lost 2 bases. Germline-derived CDR1 and CDR2 are SGHRS and YFSETQ. CDR3 sequence reads: CASMLASGTYEQYF. The CDR3 region has the DNA TGCGCCAGCATGTTGGCTAGCGGGACCTACGAGCAGTACTTC. Full variable domain (remainder filled in from reference TRBV5-1 and TRBJ2-7): KAGVTQTPRYLIKTRGQQVTLSCSPISGHRSVSWYQQTPGQGLQFLFEYFSETQRNKGNFPGRFSGRQFSNSRSEMNVSTLELGDSALYLCASMLASGTYEQYFGPGTRLTVT.